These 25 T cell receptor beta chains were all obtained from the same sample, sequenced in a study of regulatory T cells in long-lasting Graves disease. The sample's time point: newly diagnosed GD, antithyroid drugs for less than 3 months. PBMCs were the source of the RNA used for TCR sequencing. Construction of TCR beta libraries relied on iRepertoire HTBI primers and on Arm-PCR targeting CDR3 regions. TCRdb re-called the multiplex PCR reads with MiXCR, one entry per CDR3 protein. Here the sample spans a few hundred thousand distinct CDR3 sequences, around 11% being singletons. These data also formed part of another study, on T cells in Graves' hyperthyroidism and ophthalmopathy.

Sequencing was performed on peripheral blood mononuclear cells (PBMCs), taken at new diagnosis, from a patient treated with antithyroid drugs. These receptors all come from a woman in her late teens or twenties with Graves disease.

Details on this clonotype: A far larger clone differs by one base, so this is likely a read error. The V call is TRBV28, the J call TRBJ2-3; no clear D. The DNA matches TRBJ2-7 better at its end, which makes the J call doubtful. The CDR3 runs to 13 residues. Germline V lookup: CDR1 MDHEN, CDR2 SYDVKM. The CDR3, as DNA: TGTGCCAACAGTCCTCAATTCAGCTACGAGCAGTACTTC. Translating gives CANSPQFSYEQYF.

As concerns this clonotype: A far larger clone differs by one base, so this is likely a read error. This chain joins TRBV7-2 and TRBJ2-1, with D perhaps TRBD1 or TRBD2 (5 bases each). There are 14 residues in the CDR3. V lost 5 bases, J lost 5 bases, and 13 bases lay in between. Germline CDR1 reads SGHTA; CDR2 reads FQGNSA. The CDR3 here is CASSQTGADNEQFF. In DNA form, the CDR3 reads TGTGCCAGCAGCCAAACCGGGGCAGACAATGAGCAGTTCTTC. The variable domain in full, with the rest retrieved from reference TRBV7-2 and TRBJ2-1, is GAGVSQSPSNKVTEKGKDVELRCDPISGHTALYWYRQSLGQGLEFLIYFQGNSAPDKSGLPSDRFSAERTGGSVSTLTIQRTQQEDSAVYLCASSQTGADNEQFFGPGTRLTVL.

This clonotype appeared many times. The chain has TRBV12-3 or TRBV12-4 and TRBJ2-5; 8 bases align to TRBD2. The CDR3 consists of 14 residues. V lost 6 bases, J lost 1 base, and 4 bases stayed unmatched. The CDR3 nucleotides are TGTGCCAGCAGCGAAACTAGCGGCCAAGAGACCCAGTACTTC. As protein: CASSETSGQETQYF.

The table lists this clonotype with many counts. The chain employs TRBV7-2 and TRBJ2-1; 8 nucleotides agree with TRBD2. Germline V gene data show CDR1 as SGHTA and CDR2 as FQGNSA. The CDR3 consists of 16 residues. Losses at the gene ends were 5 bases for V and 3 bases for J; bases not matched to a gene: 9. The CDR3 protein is CASSPSFGTSYNEQFF. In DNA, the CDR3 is TGTGCCAGCAGCCCATCCTTCGGGACTAGCTACAATGAGCAGTTCTTC.

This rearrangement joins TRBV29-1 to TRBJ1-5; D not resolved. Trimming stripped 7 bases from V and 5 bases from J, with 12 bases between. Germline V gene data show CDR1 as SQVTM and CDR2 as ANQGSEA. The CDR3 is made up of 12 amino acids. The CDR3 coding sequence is TGCAGCGCCGTTACAAACGATCAGCCCCAGCATTTT. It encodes CSAVTNDQPQHF.

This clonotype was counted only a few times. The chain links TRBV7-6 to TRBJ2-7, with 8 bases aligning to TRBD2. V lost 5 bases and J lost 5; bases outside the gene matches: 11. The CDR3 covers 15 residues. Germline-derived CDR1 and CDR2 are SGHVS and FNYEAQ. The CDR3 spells CASSPGLDIIDEQYF. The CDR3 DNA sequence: TGTGCCAGCAGCCCGGGACTAGATATTATAGACGAGCAGTACTTC. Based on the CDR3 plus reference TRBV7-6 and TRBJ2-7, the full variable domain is GAGVSQSPRYKVTKRGQDVALRCDPISGHVSLYWYRQALGQGPEFLTYFNYEAQQDKSGLPNDRFSAERPEGSISTLTIQRTEQRDSAMYRCASSPGLDIIDEQYFGPGTRLTVT.

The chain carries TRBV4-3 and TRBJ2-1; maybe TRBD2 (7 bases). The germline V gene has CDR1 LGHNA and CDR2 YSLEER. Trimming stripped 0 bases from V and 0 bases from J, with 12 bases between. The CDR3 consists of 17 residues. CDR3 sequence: CASSQDRGGSSYNEQFF. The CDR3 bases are TGCGCCAGCAGCCAAGATAGGGGGGGGAGCTCCTACAATGAGCAGTTCTTC.

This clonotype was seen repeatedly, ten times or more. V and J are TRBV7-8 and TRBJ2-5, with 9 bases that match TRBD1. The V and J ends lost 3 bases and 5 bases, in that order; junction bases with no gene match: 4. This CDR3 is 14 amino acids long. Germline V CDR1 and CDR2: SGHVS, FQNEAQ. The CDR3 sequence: CASSLNRGRETQYF. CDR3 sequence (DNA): TGTGCCAGCAGCTTGAACAGGGGGCGTGAGACCCAGTACTTC.

The CDR3 DNA reads TGCGCCAGCAGCCTGTCCCCAGCTCAGGGCTACGGAAACACCATATATTTT. Translation: CASSLSPAQGYGNTIYF. The chain joins TRBV4-1 to TRBJ1-3; a possible D gene is TRBD1 (5 bases). Germline values: CDR1 MGHRA, CDR2 YSYEKL. The CDR3 is made up of 17 amino acids. V dropped 4 bases and J dropped 4 bases, with 20 bases sitting between them.

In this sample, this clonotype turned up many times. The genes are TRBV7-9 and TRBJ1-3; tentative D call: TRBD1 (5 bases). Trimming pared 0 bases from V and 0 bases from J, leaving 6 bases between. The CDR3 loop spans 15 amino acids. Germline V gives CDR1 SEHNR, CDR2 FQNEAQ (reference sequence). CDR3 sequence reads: CASSLAGASGNTIYF. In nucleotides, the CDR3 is TGTGCCAGCAGCTTAGCAGGGGCCTCTGGAAACACCATATATTTT.

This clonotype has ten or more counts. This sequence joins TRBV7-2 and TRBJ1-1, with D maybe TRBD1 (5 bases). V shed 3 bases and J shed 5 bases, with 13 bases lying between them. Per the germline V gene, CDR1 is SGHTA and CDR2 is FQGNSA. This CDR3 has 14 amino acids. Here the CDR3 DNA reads TGTGCCAGCAGCTTGCGGGGCCTGGGGACTGAAGCTTTCTTT. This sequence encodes CASSLRGLGTEAFF.

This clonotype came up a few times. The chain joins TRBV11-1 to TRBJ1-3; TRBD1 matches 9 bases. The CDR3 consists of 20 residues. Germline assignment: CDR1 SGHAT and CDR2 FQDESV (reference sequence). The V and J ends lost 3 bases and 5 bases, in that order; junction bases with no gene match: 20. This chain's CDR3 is CASSFPDRGFVSDARNTIYF. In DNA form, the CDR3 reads TGTGCCAGCAGCTTCCCGGACAGGGGTTTTGTATCGGATGCGAGAAACACCATATATTTT.

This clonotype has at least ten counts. DNA for the CDR3: TGTGCCAGCAGTTACCCGGGCGCCGTGGCCACTGAAGCTTTCTTT. Protein: CASSYPGAVATEAFF. V gene TRBV6-2 or TRBV6-3 combines with J gene TRBJ1-1; D remains unclear. CDR3 size: 15 residues. The germline CDR1 and CDR2 sequences are MNHEY and SVGEGT. Between the trimmed V and J ends, which lost 2 bases and 4 bases, there was a span of 14 bases.

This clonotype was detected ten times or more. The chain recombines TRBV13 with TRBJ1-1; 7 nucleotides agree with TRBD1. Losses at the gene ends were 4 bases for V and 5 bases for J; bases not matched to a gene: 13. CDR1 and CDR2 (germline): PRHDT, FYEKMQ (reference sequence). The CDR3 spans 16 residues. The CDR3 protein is CASSSPSGGRGTEAFF. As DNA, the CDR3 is TGTGCCAGCAGCTCGCCCTCAGGGGGAAGAGGGACTGAAGCTTTCTTT.

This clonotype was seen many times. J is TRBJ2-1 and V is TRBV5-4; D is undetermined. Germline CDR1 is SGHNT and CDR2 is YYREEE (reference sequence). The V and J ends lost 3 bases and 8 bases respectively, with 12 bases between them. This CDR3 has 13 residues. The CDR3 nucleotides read TGTGCCAGCAGCTCAATCCCAATCCATGAGCAGTTCTTC. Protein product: CASSSIPIHEQFF.

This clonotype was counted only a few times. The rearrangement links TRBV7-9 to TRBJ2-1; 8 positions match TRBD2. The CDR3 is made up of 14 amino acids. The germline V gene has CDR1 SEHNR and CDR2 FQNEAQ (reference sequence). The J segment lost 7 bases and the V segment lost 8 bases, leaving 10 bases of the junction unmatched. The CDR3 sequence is CASRPGGVPNEQFF. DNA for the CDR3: TGTGCCAGCCGTCCGGGGGGGGTCCCAAATGAGCAGTTCTTC.

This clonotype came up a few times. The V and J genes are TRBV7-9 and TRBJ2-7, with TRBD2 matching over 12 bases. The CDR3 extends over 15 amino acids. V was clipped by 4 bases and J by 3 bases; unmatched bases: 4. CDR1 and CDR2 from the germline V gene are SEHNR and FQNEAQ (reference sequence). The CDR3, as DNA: TGTGCCAGCAGCTGGGGACTAGCGGGCCTCTACGAGCAGTACTTC. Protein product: CASSWGLAGLYEQYF.

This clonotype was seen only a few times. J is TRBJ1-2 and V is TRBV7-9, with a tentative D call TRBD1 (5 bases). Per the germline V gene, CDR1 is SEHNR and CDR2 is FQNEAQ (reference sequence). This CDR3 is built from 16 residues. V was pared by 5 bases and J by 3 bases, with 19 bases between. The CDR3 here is CASSTRGAMGDYGYTF. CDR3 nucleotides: TGTGCCAGCAGCACCAGAGGGGCAATGGGTGACTATGGCTACACCTTC.

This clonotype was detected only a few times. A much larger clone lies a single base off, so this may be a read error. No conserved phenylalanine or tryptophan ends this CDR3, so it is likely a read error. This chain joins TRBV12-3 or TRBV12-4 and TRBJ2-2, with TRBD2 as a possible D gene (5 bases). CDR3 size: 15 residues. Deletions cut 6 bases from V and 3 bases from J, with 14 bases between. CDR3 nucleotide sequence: TGTGCCAGCAGACCCTTAGAGGGTGACACCGGGGAGCTGTTTCTT. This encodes CASRPLEGDTGELFL.

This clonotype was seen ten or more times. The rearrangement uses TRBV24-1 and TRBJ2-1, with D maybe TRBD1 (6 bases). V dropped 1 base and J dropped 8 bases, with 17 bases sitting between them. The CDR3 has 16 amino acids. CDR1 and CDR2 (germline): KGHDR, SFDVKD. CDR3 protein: CATSDFNARGEDEQFF. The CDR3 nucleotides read TGTGCCACCAGTGATTTTAATGCCAGGGGTGAGGATGAGCAGTTCTTC.

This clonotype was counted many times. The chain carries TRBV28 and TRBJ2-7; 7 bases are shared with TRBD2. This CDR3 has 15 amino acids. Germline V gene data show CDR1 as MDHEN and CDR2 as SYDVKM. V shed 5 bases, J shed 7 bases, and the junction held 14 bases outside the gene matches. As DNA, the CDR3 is TGTGCCAGCAGTCTCCGACTAGCCTCCCTGTGGGAGCAGTACTTC. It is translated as CASSLRLASLWEQYF.

CDR3 nucleotide sequence: TGCAGCGTTGAGGGTCGGGGGACACCAGAGATGCAGTTCTTC. Its protein product is CSVEGRGTPEMQFF. V is TRBV29-1 and J is TRBJ2-1; either TRBD1 or TRBD2 may supply D (6 bases each). The V gene's germline CDR1 is SQVTM and CDR2 ANQGSEA. The V end was cut by 3 bases, the J end by 12 bases, with 21 bases between. CDR3 length: 14 residues.

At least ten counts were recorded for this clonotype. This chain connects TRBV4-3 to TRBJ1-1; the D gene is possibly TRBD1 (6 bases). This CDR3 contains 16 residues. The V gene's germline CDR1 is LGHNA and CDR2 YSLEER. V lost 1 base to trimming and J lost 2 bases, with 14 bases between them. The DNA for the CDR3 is TGCGCCAGCAGCCAAGGAACGGACAGCAGAAACACTGAAGCTTTCTTT. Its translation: CASSQGTDSRNTEAFF.

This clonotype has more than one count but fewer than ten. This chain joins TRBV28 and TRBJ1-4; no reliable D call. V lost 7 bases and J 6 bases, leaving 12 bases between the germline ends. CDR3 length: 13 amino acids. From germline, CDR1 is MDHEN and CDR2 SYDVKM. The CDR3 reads CASTPHSDEKLFF. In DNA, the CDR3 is TGTGCCAGCACCCCTCACAGCGATGAAAAACTGTTTTTT.

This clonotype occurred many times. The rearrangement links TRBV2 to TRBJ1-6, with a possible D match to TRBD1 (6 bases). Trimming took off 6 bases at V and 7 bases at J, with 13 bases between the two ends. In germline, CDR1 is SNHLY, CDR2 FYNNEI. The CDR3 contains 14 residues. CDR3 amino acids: CASREQGSNSPLHF. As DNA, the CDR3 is TGTGCCAGCAGGGAACAGGGATCCAATTCACCCCTCCACTTT.